A selection of T cell receptor beta chains follows, all from one sample in a study of blood T cell repertoires in COVID-19. TCRdb's copy holds only in-frame clones and misses some; the assay was immunoSEQ multiplex PCR. Here the sample spans some 310,000 clones, just under 90% being singletons. Sequenced input: PBMCs or T cells enriched from blood (not recorded which). The source is a woman younger than 45 who had recovered from COVID-19. CDR3s include the opening cysteine and the closing phenylalanine or tryptophan. The D gene is left open where the match is weak. Clone size is given for some rows only: seen once, a few or many times, or a class if the clone is expanded.

-	TRBV7-9	-	13	TRBJ2-7	TGTGCCAGCAGGCGAGAAACCTCCTACGAGCAGTACTTC	CASRRETSYEQYF
-	TRBV12-3/TRBV12-4	-	11	TRBJ1-2	TGTGCCAGCAGACAAGATATTTATTACACCTTC	CASRQDIYYTF
TRBD1	TRBV27	once	17	TRBJ1-4	TGTGCCAGCAGTTCCTACTCCGGGACAGGGTCCCTTCGAAAACTGTTTTTT	CASSSYSGTGSLRKLFF
-	TRBV15	-	13	TRBJ2-5	TGTGCCACCCGACAGAGGACGGAAGAGACCCAGTACTTC	CATRQRTEETQYF
TRBD1	TRBV4-2	-	14	TRBJ2-1	TGTGCCAGCAGCCAAGAGACAGGGCTCAATGAGCAGTTCTTC	CASSQETGLNEQFF
TRBD1	TRBV2	-	17	TRBJ1-2	TGTGCCAGCAGTCCTCCGGGACAGGGGACGCGGAACTATGGCTACACCTTC	CASSPPGQGTRNYGYTF
TRBD1	TRBV7-2	once	16	TRBJ2-2	TGTGCCAGCAGCCAACTTCCGGGACAGGGAACCGGGGAGCTGTTTTTT	CASSQLPGQGTGELFF
TRBD1	TRBV6-6	-	16	TRBJ1-1	TGTGCCAGCATCAGGGCAGGGGGCTTTGGAAACACTGAAGCTTTCTTT	CASIRAGGFGNTEAFF
TRBD2	TRBV28	-	17	TRBJ2-1	TGTGCCAGCAGTTTTAGGGTACGGGAGGGGACCGCCAATGAGCAGTTCTTC	CASSFRVREGTANEQFF
TRBD2	TRBV27	once	12	TRBJ2-5	TGTGCCAGCAGGGGGGGGAGGGAGACCCAGTACTTC	CASRGGRETQYF
-	TRBV4-3	-	14	TRBJ2-1	TGCGCCAGCAGCCCTTTTGGACAGAGCGATGAGCAGTTCTTC	CASSPFGQSDEQFF
TRBD1	TRBV5-8	-	16	TRBJ1-2	TGTGCCAGCAGCTTGGATGGGACAGGTGTAAACTATGGCTACACCTTC	CASSLDGTGVNYGYTF
TRBD2	TRBV11-2	-	15	TRBJ2-7	TGTGCCAGCAGCTTAGATCGCAGAGTAGCGGGCGAGCAGTACTTC	CASSLDRRVAGEQYF
-	TRBV11-2	few	17	TRBJ2-2	TGTGCCAGCAGCGCCACGACGCGGGGGCAGCGCACCGGGGAGCTGTTTTTT	CASSATTRGQRTGELFF
TRBD1	TRBV7-9	-	14	TRBJ2-7	TGTGCCAGCAGAGCAGGGGGCGCCGGCTACGAGCAGTACTTC	CASRAGGAGYEQYF
TRBD1	TRBV19	-	16	TRBJ1-6	TGTGCCAGCTCCCCCCTTGGACAGGGGGATAATTCACCCCTCCACTTT	CASSPLGQGDNSPLHF
-	TRBV9	-	15	TRBJ1-5	TGTGCCAGCAGCCCCACCGGGGGACCCAATCAGCCCCAGCATTTT	CASSPTGGPNQPQHF
-	TRBV28	-	15	TRBJ1-2	TGTGCCAGCACCCTCACCACACGCCGACGGGATGGCTACACCTTC	CASTLTTRRRDGYTF
TRBD2	TRBV5-4	-	16	TRBJ2-1	TGTGCCAGCAGCCGGGGGGGTGCTAGCGGGACAAATGAGCAGTTCTTC	CASSRGGASGTNEQFF
TRBD1	TRBV28	-	17	TRBJ1-5	TGTGCCAGCAGACCTGGGGGGGGACAGGGAGTCTTCAGGCCCCAGCATTTT	CASRPGGGQGVFRPQHF
TRBD1	TRBV28	-	13	TRBJ2-5	TGTGCCAGCATAACAGGGGTGGGAGAGACCCAGTACTTC	CASITGVGETQYF
-	TRBV7-8	-	12	TRBJ1-1	TGTGCCAGCAGCTTAGAGGGGGTAGGAGCTTTCTTT	CASSLEGVGAFF
-	TRBV28	-	13	TRBJ1-2	TGTGCCAGCACCAGGGTAGTCTCTTGGGGCTACACCTTC	CASTRVVSWGYTF
-	TRBV7-2	-	14	TRBJ2-7	TGTGCCAGCATCCCCACCCCCGGGAACTACGAGCAGTACTTC	CASIPTPGNYEQYF
-	TRBV10-3	-	14	TRBJ2-7	TGTGCCATCAGTGGGGCAGGGACAACGCTTTCCCAGTACTTC	CAISGAGTTLSQYF
-	TRBV12-3/TRBV12-4	-	13	TRBJ1-5	TGTGCCAGCAGTTTGGGCAGCAATCAGCCCCAGCATTTT	CASSLGSNQPQHF
-	TRBV7-9	-	15	TRBJ2-3	TGTGCCAGCAGCTTGGGGGCGGGAGTGGAAGATACGCAGTATTTT	CASSLGAGVEDTQYF
TRBD1	TRBV9	-	14	TRBJ1-4	TGTGCCAGCAGCGACGGACAGGGGGACGAAAAACTGTTTTTT	CASSDGQGDEKLFF
-	TRBV18	-	14	TRBJ1-6	TGTGCCAGCTCACCAACGCCGGGGGATTCACCCCTCCACTTT	CASSPTPGDSPLHF
TRBD1	TRBV5-1	-	15	TRBJ2-5	TGCGCCAGCATCGGAGGGACAGGGTGGAAAGAGACCCAGTACTTC	CASIGGTGWKETQYF
-	TRBV18	once	12	TRBJ1-1	TGTGCCAGCTCACCATTAGACACTGAAGCTTTCTTT	CASSPLDTEAFF
-	TRBV20-1	few	14	TRBJ2-1	TGCAGTGCTAGTACCCGGGAGCCTCCCAATGAGCAGTTCTTC	CSASTREPPNEQFF
-	TRBV24-1	few	16	TRBJ1-5	TGTGCCACCAGTGATTCGGGGGGGGTGGGCAATCAGCCCCAGCATTTT	CATSDSGGVGNQPQHF
-	TRBV29-1	-	13	TRBJ1-1	TGCAGCGTTGTGAGGCAGCTGAACACTGAAGCTTTCTTT	CSVVRQLNTEAFF
-	TRBV2	-	15	TRBJ2-1	TGTGCCAGCAGTCGACAGCCCCCCCGAGGCAATGAGCAGTTCTTC	CASSRQPPRGNEQFF
-	TRBV6-4	-	15	TRBJ2-1	TGTGCCAGCAGTGACGTGGGCCGGTCCTACAATGAGCAGTTCTTC	CASSDVGRSYNEQFF
-	TRBV5-6	-	13	TRBJ2-1	TGTGCCAGCAACTTTGGGGCTTACAATGAGCAGTTCTTC	CASNFGAYNEQFF
-	TRBV6-5	-	15	TRBJ2-1	TGTGCCAGCAGCCGCACCTCCCCTAGGTACAATGAGCAGTTCTTC	CASSRTSPRYNEQFF
TRBD2	TRBV7-2	once	15	TRBJ2-7	TGTGCCAGCAGCGGGAGTAACACGGCGGGAGTCGAGCAGTACTTC	CASSGSNTAGVEQYF
-	TRBV7-9	-	14	TRBJ2-5	TGTGCCAGCAGGTCAGGCGGGGCCCAAGAGACCCAGTACTTC	CASRSGGAQETQYF
TRBD2	TRBV7-8	-	17	TRBJ2-5	TGTGCCAGCAGCTTAGACTCTGGAGGGAGGGCCACAGAGACCCAGTACTTC	CASSLDSGGRATETQYF
-	TRBV28	-	9	TRBJ1-1	TGTGCCAGCACTCTCGAAGGGGAATTT	CASTLEGEF
-	TRBV7-2	-	13	TRBJ2-1	TGTGCCAGCAGCTCTGTCTCCTACAATGAGCAGTTCTTC	CASSSVSYNEQFF
TRBD2	TRBV5-5	-	16	TRBJ2-7	TGTGCCAGCAGCTTGGACCCAGCGGGAGGGCGGTACGAGCAGTACTTC	CASSLDPAGGRYEQYF
TRBD1	TRBV12-5	-	16	TRBJ1-3	TGTGCTAGTGGAACGACCGGGACAGAGTGGGGAAACACCATATATTTT	CASGTTGTEWGNTIYF
-	TRBV5-8	-	15	TRBJ2-3	TGTGCCAGCAGCAGCCGCGGCGGGGGCACAGATACGCAGTATTTT	CASSSRGGGTDTQYF